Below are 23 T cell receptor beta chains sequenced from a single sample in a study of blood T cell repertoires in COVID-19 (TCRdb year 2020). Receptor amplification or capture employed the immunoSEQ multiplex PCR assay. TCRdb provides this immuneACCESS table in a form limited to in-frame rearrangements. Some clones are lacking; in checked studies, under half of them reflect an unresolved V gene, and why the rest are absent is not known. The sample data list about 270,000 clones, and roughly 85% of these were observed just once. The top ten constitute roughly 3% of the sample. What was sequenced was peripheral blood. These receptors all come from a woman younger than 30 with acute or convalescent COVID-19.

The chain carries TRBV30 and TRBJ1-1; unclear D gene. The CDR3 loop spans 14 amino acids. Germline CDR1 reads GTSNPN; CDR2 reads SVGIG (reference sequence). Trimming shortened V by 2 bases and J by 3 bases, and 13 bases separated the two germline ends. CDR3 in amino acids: CAWSSNQVDTEAFF. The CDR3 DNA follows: TGTGCCTGGAGTTCCAATCAGGTGGACACTGAAGCTTTCTTT.

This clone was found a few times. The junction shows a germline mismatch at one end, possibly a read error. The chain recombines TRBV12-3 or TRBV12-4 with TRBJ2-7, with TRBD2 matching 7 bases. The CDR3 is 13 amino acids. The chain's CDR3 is CASTLSGTYEQYF. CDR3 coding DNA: TGTGCCAGCACTTTAAGCGGGACCTACGAGCAGTACTTC.

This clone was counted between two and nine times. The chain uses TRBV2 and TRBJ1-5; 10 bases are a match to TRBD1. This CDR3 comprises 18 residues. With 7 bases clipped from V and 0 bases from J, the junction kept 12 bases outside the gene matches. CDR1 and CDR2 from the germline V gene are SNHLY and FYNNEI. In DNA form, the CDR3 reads TGTGCCAGCACGCGGGACAGGGGCCAAACTTATAGCAATCAGCCCCAGCATTTT. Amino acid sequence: CASTRDRGQTYSNQPQHF.

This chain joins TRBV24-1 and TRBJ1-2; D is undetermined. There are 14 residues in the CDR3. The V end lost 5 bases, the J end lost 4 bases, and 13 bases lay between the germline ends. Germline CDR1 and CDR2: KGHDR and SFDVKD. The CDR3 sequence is CATSAGRDFYGYTF. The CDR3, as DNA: TGTGCCACCAGTGCGGGAAGAGACTTCTATGGCTACACCTTC.

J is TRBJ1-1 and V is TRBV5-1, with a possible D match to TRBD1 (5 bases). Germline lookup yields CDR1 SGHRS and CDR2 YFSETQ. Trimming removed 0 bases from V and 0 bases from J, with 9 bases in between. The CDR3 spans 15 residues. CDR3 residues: CASSLVGAVNTEAFF. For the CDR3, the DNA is TGCGCCAGCAGCTTGGTTGGGGCGGTGAACACTGAAGCTTTCTTT.

The CDR3 spells CASTPQGVGGTGELFF. The CDR3 DNA reads TGTGCCAGCACCCCCCAGGGGGTGGGTGGCACCGGGGAGCTGTTTTTT. This chain connects TRBV28 to TRBJ2-2; 7 nucleotides align to TRBD1. The CDR3 is 16 residues long. Germline V gene sequence: CDR1 MDHEN, CDR2 SYDVKM. The V segment lost 7 bases and the J segment 4 bases; nucleotides outside the gene matches: 12.

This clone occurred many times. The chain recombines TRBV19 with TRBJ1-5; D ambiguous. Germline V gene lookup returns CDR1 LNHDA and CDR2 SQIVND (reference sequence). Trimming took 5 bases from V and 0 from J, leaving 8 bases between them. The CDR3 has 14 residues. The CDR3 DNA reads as TGTGCCAGTAGTCCGCTATCTAGCAATCAGCCCCAGCATTTT. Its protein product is CASSPLSSNQPQHF.

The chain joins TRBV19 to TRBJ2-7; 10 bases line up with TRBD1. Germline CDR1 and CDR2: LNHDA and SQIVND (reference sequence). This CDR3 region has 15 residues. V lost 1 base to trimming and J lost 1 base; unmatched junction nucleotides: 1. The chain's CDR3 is CASSIGDRGSYEQYF. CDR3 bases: TGTGCCAGTAGTATAGGGGACAGGGGATCCTACGAGCAGTACTTC. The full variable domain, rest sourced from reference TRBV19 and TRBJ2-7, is DGGITQSPKYLFRKEGQNVTLSCEQNLNHDAMYWYRQDPGQGLRLIYYSQIVNDFQKGDIAEGYSVSREKKESFPLTVTSAQKNPTAFYLCASSIGDRGSYEQYFGPGTRLTVT.

The CDR3 spells CASSSRVAAFF. Here the CDR3 DNA reads TGCGCCAGCAGTTCCCGGGTCGCAGCTTTCTTT. The chain is built from TRBV10-1 and TRBJ1-1, with no clear D. The length of the CDR3 is 11 residues. The germline V and J ends were trimmed by 5 bases and 10 bases, with 11 bases remaining between them. CDR1 and CDR2 from the germline V gene are WNHNN and SYGVQD (reference sequence).

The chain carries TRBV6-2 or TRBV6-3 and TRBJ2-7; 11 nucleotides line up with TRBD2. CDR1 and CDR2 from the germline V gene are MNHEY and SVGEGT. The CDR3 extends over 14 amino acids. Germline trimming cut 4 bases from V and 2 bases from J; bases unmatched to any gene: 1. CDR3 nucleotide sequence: TGTGCCAGCAGTTTTAGCGGGGGGGCCTACGAGCAGTACTTC. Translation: CASSFSGGAYEQYF.

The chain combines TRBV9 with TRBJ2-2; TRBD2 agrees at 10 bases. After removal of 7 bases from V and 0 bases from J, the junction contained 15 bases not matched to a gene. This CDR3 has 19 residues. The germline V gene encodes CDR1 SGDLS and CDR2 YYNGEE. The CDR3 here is CASGSVASGSVTNTGELFF. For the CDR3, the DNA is TGTGCCAGCGGTTCAGTCGCTAGCGGGAGTGTGACGAACACCGGGGAGCTGTTTTTT.

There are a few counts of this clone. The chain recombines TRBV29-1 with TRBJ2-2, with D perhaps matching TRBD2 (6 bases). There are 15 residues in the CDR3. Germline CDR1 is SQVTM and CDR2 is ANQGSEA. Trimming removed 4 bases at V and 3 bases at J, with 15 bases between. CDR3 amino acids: CSVVGGLGDTGELFF. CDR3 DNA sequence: TGCAGCGTTGTGGGGGGACTGGGCGACACCGGGGAGCTGTTTTTT.

The CDR3 here is CASMPRTSGNTYNEQFF. The DNA for the CDR3 is TGCGCCAGCATGCCCAGGACTAGCGGGAACACCTACAATGAGCAGTTCTTC. The gene calls are TRBV5-1 and TRBJ2-1; the match to TRBD2 covers 12 bases. This CDR3 is 17 amino acids long. Trimming removed 6 bases from V and 2 bases from J; junction bases left unmatched: 9. Germline CDR1 and CDR2: SGHRS and YFSETQ.

CDR3 bases: TGTGCCAGCAGCTTAGGAGGGACTAGGAATGAGCAGTTCTTC. It translates to CASSLGGTRNEQFF. V and J are TRBV7-2 and TRBJ2-1; 8 nucleotides agree with TRBD2. The trim removed 1 base at V and 7 bases at J, leaving 3 bases unmatched. The CDR3 is made up of 14 amino acids. CDR1 and CDR2 from the germline V gene are SGHTA and FQGNSA.

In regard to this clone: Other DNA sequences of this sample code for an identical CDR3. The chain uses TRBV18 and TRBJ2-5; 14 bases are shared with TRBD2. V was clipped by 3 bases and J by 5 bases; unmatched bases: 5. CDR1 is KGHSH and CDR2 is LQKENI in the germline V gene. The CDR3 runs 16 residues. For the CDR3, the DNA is TGTGCCAGCTCACCCCCGGGACTAGCGGGAGAGGAGACCCAGTACTTC. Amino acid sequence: CASSPPGLAGEETQYF.

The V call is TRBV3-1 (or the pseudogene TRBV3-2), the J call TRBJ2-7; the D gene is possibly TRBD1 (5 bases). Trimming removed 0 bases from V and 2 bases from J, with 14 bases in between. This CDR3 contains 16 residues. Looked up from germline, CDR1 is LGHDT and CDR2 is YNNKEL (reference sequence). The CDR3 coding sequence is TGTGCCAGCAGCCAAGAACCTAGGGGTATGACCTACGAGCAGTACTTC. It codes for CASSQEPRGMTYEQYF.

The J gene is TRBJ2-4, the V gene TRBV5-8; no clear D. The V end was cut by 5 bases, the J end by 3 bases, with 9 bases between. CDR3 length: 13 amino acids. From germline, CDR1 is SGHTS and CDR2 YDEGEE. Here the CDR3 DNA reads TGTGCCAGCAGGCGAACCAACAAAAACATTCAGTACTTC. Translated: CASRRTNKNIQYF. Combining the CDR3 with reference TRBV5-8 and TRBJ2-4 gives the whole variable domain EAGVTQSPTHLIKTRGQQATLRCSPISGHTSVYWYQQALGLGLQFLLWYDEGEERNRGNFPPRFSGRQFPNYSSELNVNALELEDSALYLCASRRTNKNIQYFGAGTRLSVL.

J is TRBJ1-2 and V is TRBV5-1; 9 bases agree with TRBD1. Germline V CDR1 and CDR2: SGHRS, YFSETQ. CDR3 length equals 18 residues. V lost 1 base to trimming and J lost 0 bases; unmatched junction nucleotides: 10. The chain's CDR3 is CASSLYRDREATNYGYTF. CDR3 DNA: TGCGCCAGCAGCTTGTACCGGGACAGGGAGGCCACTAACTATGGCTACACCTTC.

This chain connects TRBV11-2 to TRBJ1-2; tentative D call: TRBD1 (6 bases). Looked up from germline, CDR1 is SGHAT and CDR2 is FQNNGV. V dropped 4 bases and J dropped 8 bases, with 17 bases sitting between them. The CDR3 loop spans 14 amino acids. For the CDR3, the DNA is TGTGCCAGCAGCTCACCCGGGGGGGCTAGCGGCTACACCTTC. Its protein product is CASSSPGGASGYTF.

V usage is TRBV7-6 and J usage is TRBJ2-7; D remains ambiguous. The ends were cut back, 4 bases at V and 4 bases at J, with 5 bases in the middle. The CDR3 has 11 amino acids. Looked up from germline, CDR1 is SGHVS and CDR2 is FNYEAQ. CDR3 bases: TGTGCCAGCAGCTCCACATACGAGCAGTACTTC. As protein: CASSSTYEQYF.

CDR3 loop: CASSQEPAGGLSYEQYF. DNA of the CDR3: TGTGCCAGCAGCCAAGAGCCCGCGGGAGGGCTTTCCTACGAGCAGTACTTC. The chain combines TRBV4-2 with TRBJ2-7; TRBD2 agrees at 9 bases. V shed 0 bases, J shed 1 base, and the junction held 7 bases outside the gene matches. The CDR3 covers 17 residues. CDR1 is LGHNA and CDR2 is YNFKEQ in the germline V gene.

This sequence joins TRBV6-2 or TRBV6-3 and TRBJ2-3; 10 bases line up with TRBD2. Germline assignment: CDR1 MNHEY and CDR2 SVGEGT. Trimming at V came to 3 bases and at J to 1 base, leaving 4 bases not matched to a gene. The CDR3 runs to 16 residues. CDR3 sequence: CASSYPGLAGTDTQYF. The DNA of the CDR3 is TGTGCCAGCAGTTATCCCGGACTAGCGGGCACAGATACGCAGTATTTT.

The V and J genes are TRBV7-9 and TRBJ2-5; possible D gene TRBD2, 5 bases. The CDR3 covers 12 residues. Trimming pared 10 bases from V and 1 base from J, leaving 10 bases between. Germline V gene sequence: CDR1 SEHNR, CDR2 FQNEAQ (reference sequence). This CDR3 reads CAIGLTQETQYF. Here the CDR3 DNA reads TGTGCCATCGGACTCACCCAAGAGACCCAGTACTTC.